Listed here are 23 T cell receptor beta chains from one sample, sequenced in a study of CD8 T cells in ankylosing spondylitis (dated by TCRdb to 2015 to 2018). Library preparation employed 5' RACE. Sequencer: Illumina HiSeq 2500. Starting from the raw public reads, TCRdb applied fastp trimming at Q25, assembled clones with MiXCR and retained in-frame beta chains. Entries that share a CDR3 protein sequence are merged under the most common genes and DNA. This sample is represented by 250,000 or so distinct CDR3 sequences; 10% of them were singletons. The ten largest clones capture about 2.5% of the sample. The sequencing input was blood, either unsorted or a sorted T cell fraction (not recorded which). The receptors originated from a male donor with ankylosing spondylitis or in good health (not recorded which).

Many counts were recorded for this clonotype. V usage is TRBV6-1 and J usage is TRBJ1-2, with D unresolved. Germline V gene data show CDR1 as MNHNS and CDR2 as SASEGT. V was pared by 3 bases and J by 6 bases, with 5 bases between. The length of the CDR3 is 11 residues. Here the CDR3 DNA reads TGTGCCAGCAGTGAGGTCCATGGCTACACCTTC. It codes for CASSEVHGYTF.

This clonotype came up many times. CDR3 amino acids: CASKPGDFLNTEAFF. CDR3 nucleotides: TGCGCCAGCAAACCAGGGGATTTTTTGAACACTGAAGCTTTCTTT. The chain has TRBV5-1 and TRBJ1-1, with a possible D match to TRBD1 (6 bases). Between the trimmed V and J ends, which lost 6 bases and 0 bases, there was a span of 15 bases. Germline CDR1 is SGHRS and CDR2 is YFSETQ. The CDR3 covers 15 residues.

The rearrangement links TRBV6-2 or TRBV6-3 to TRBJ2-3; D gene unclear. Trimming cost V 4 bases and J 7 bases, with 12 bases left between them. The CDR3 totals 13 residues. Germline-derived CDR1 and CDR2 are MNHEY and SVGEGT. The CDR3 reads CASSSVIRHTQYF. In nucleotides, the CDR3 is TGTGCCAGCAGTTCAGTGATACGCCATACGCAGTATTTT.

This chain joins TRBV7-9 and TRBJ2-2; D is undetermined. CDR1 SEHNR and CDR2 FQNEAQ come from the germline V gene (reference sequence). V was clipped by 2 bases and J by 3 bases, with 7 bases between them. CDR3 size: 14 residues. Written as DNA, the CDR3 is TGTGCCAGCAGCTTACCAGTGGACACCGGGGAGCTGTTTTTT. It specifies CASSLPVDTGELFF. Full variable domain (missing parts from reference TRBV7-9 and TRBJ2-2): DTGVSQNPRHKITKRGQNVTFRCDPISEHNRLYWYRQTLGQGPEFLTYFQNEAQLEKSRLLSDRFSAERPKGSFSTLEIQRTEQGDSAMYLCASSLPVDTGELFFGEGSRLTVL.

This clonotype showed up many times. The V call is TRBV5-1, the J call TRBJ1-1; perhaps TRBD1 as D (5 bases). Per germline, CDR1 SGHRS and CDR2 YFSETQ. Trimming shortened V by 5 bases and J by 7 bases, and 18 bases separated the two germline ends. This CDR3 comprises 14 residues. The CDR3 protein is CASRFVGDQGEAFF. The CDR3 bases are TGCGCCAGCAGATTCGTTGGGGACCAGGGTGAAGCTTTCTTT.

This clonotype was found many times. The rearrangement uses TRBV20-1 and TRBJ2-1, with 13 bases lining up with TRBD2. Germline assignment: CDR1 DFQATT and CDR2 SNEGSKA (reference sequence). CDR3 size: 15 residues. Trimming removed 7 bases from V and 4 bases from J; junction bases left unmatched: 7. CDR3 nucleotide sequence: TGCAGTGTCTCCGGGACTAGCGGGATTTACAATGAGCAGTTCTTC. Translated, it gives CSVSGTSGIYNEQFF.

This clonotype was recorded a few times. The rearrangement uses TRBV10-1 and TRBJ2-7, with TRBD2 as a possible D gene (6 bases). The CDR3 contains 13 residues. CDR1 and CDR2 (germline): WNHNN, SYGVQD (reference sequence). The V and J ends lost 11 bases and 4 bases respectively, with 18 bases between them. Here the CDR3 DNA reads TGCGCCTCTCATGAGCGGGTCCGATACGAGCAGTACTTC. It specifies CASHERVRYEQYF.

This clonotype came up a few times. This chain connects TRBV7-2 to TRBJ2-1; D perhaps matches TRBD2 (6 bases). CDR1 is SGHTA, CDR2 FQGNSA, per germline. V was cut by 0 bases and J by 6 bases, with 12 bases left in between. The CDR3 loop spans 15 amino acids. CDR3 coding DNA: TGTGCCAGCAGCTTAGCCCCAAGCGGGTTCAATGAGCAGTTCTTC. Amino acids: CASSLAPSGFNEQFF.

This clonotype was seen repeatedly, ten times or more. The CDR3 spells CSVGAGSGNTIYF. The CDR3 nucleotides read TGCAGCGTTGGGGCGGGCTCTGGAAACACCATATATTTT. This chain joins TRBV29-1 and TRBJ1-3; D gene uncertain. The V and J ends lost 4 bases and 0 bases respectively, with 7 bases between them. In germline, CDR1 is SQVTM, CDR2 ANQGSEA. The CDR3 sequence is 13 residues long.

This clonotype was observed many times. V is TRBV27 and J is TRBJ2-7, with TRBD1 identical over 8 bases. Germline values: CDR1 MNHEY, CDR2 SMNVEV (reference sequence). Trimming cost V 4 bases and J 4 bases; bases outside gene matches: 24. The CDR3 runs 20 residues. CDR3 loop: CASSSLQSTAHGQGVYEQYF. The DNA of the CDR3 is TGTGCCAGCAGTTCGCTCCAATCTACTGCCCATGGACAGGGAGTTTACGAGCAGTACTTC.

This clonotype was found many times. The chain employs TRBV3-1 and TRBJ2-7; D perhaps matches TRBD2 (6 bases). V was clipped by 0 bases and J by 1 base, with 10 bases between them. The V gene's germline CDR1 is LGHDT and CDR2 YNNKEL (reference sequence). This CDR3 spans 15 amino acids. CDR3 in amino acids: CASSQDSGGSYEQYF. The DNA of the CDR3 is TGTGCCAGCAGCCAAGATTCTGGGGGGTCCTACGAGCAGTACTTC.

This clonotype has more than one count but fewer than ten. This chain joins TRBV27 and TRBJ2-1; TRBD1 aligns across 9 bases. Germline values: CDR1 MNHEY, CDR2 SMNVEV (reference sequence). The CDR3 spans 14 residues. V shed 6 bases, J shed 9 bases, and the junction held 9 bases outside the gene matches. The CDR3 sequence: CASSQGQGIGEQFF. In nucleotides, the CDR3 is TGTGCCAGCAGCCAGGGACAGGGTATTGGTGAGCAGTTCTTC.

The table lists this clonotype with many counts. The chain links TRBV6-1 to TRBJ2-7; D remains ambiguous. CDR1 is MNHNS and CDR2 is SASEGT in the germline V gene. The CDR3 extends over 13 amino acids. Trimming stripped 5 bases from V and 2 bases from J, with 10 bases between. This CDR3 is CASSRSSTYEQYF. The CDR3 DNA reads as TGTGCCAGCAGTCGGAGTAGTACCTACGAGCAGTACTTC.

This clonotype was detected many times. V is TRBV5-1 and J is TRBJ2-7; 9 bases map to TRBD1. Germline values: CDR1 SGHRS, CDR2 YFSETQ. Losses at the gene ends were 2 bases for V and 2 bases for J; bases not matched to a gene: 5. The CDR3 runs to 15 residues. This CDR3 is CASSFGQGRTYEQYF. The CDR3 nucleotides are TGCGCCAGCAGCTTCGGACAGGGGAGGACCTACGAGCAGTACTTC.

This clonotype was picked up many times. The chain carries TRBV5-1 and TRBJ2-5; TRBD2 matches at 8 bases. The CDR3 has 13 amino acids. From germline, CDR1 is SGHRS and CDR2 YFSETQ. V was clipped by 4 bases and J by 3 bases; unmatched bases: 2. CDR3 loop: CASSPGLEETQYF. CDR3 nucleotides: TGCGCCAGCAGCCCGGGACTAGAAGAGACCCAGTACTTC.

In its sample, this clonotype was seen many times. The gene calls are TRBV12-3 or TRBV12-4 and TRBJ2-1; TRBD1 aligns across 11 bases. This CDR3 has 15 amino acids. Germline trimming cut 5 bases from V and 3 bases from J; bases unmatched to any gene: 3. The CDR3 spells CASSTGTGGYNEQFF. The CDR3 coding sequence is TGTGCCAGCAGTACCGGGACAGGGGGCTACAATGAGCAGTTCTTC.

This clonotype was counted ten times or more. V gene TRBV5-1 combines with J gene TRBJ2-1, with D uncertain. From germline, CDR1 is SGHRS and CDR2 YFSETQ. The V gene lost 1 base and the J gene lost 0 bases, with 8 bases spanning the gap. This CDR3 region has 15 residues. DNA of the CDR3: TGCGCCAGCAGCTTGTCACAAAGCTCCTACAATGAGCAGTTCTTC. Amino acid sequence: CASSLSQSSYNEQFF.

Ten or more counts support this clonotype. The chain recombines TRBV5-1 with TRBJ1-3; D gene unclear. Looked up from germline, CDR1 is SGHRS and CDR2 is YFSETQ. V lost 0 bases and J 0 bases, leaving 7 bases between the germline ends. The CDR3 extends over 15 amino acids. The CDR3 nucleotides are TGCGCCAGCAGCTTGGACGGAGTCTCTGGAAACACCATATATTTT. This codes for CASSLDGVSGNTIYF.

V and J are TRBV5-1 and TRBJ2-1; 9 bases match TRBD1. This CDR3 spans 14 amino acids. Losses at the gene ends were 5 bases for V and 4 bases for J; bases not matched to a gene: 4. CDR1 is SGHRS and CDR2 is YFSETQ in the germline V gene. The CDR3 protein is CASRNGQGYNEQFF. In DNA form, the CDR3 reads TGCGCCAGCAGGAATGGACAGGGGTACAATGAGCAGTTCTTC. The full variable domain, completed using reference TRBV5-1 and TRBJ2-1, is KAGVTQTPRYLIKTRGQQVTLSCSPISGHRSVSWYQQTPGQGLQFLFEYFSETQRNKGNFPGRFSGRQFSNSRSEMNVSTLELGDSALYLCASRNGQGYNEQFFGPGTRLTVL.

This clonotype was observed many times. The chain recombines TRBV20-1 with TRBJ1-1; D may be TRBD1 (6 bases). Germline CDR1 reads DFQATT; CDR2 reads SNEGSKA (reference sequence). Deletions cut 6 bases from V and 1 base from J, with 18 bases between. CDR3 length equals 15 residues. The CDR3 sequence: CSARPVPGANTEAFF. The CDR3 DNA follows: TGCAGTGCCCGACCTGTGCCGGGGGCGAACACTGAAGCTTTCTTT.

This clonotype has ten or more counts. V is TRBV29-1 and J is TRBJ1-2, with 9 bases lining up with TRBD1. Germline loops: CDR1 SQVTM, CDR2 ANQGSEA. The CDR3 is 13 amino acids. The V segment lost 3 bases and the J segment 4 bases; nucleotides outside the gene matches: 3. The CDR3 DNA is TGCAGCGTTGAGGGGGACAGGGTCTATGGCTACACCTTC. Its protein product is CSVEGDRVYGYTF.

This clonotype was picked up many times. V gene TRBV3-1 combines with J gene TRBJ1-1; D unclear. CDR1 and CDR2 from the germline V gene are LGHDT and YNNKEL (reference sequence). V was cut by 1 base and J by 5 bases, with 11 bases left in between. The CDR3 runs to 14 residues. CDR3 DNA sequence: TGTGCCAGCAGCCAAGGGGAAATCGGGACTGAAGCTTTCTTT. Protein: CASSQGEIGTEAFF.

A few counts support this clonotype. The chain recombines TRBV5-1 with TRBJ1-2; D uncertain. CDR1 is SGHRS and CDR2 is YFSETQ in the germline V gene. This CDR3 is built from 13 residues. V dropped 0 bases and J dropped 6 bases, with 9 bases sitting between them. The DNA of the CDR3 is TGCGCCAGCAGCTTGGCACCACTTGATGGCTACACCTTC. Its protein product is CASSLAPLDGYTF.